The 17 T cell receptor beta chains presented below share a single source sample, sequenced in a study of high-grade serous ovarian cancer treatment subgroups. Clones were read by immunoSEQ multiplex PCR, and TCRdb kept only the in-frame ones, dropping some. Here the sample spans just over 35,000 clones, around three quarters being singletons. Tumor samples were obtained before definitive surgery or chemotherapy. Sequencing was done on a sample of tumor tissue. Receptors were obtained from a human donor with high-grade serous ovarian cancer.

V gene TRBV27 combines with J gene TRBJ1-4, with D unresolved. The CDR3 spans 15 residues. V lost 1 base, J lost 7 bases, and 13 bases lay in between. Germline assignment: CDR1 MNHEY and CDR2 SMNVEV (reference sequence). The CDR3 nucleotides are TGTGCCAGCAGTTTATTGTCAGGAGTACGTGAAAAACTGTTTTTT. Its translation is CASSLLSGVREKLFF.

This chain joins TRBV7-2 and TRBJ2-3, with 8 nucleotides matching TRBD2. V gave up 3 bases and J gave up 1 base; unmatched junction bases: 15. The CDR3 is 19 amino acids. In germline, CDR1 is SGHTA, CDR2 FQGNSA. The CDR3 DNA reads TGTGCCAGCAGCTTCGTCCCACTAGCGGAGAGAGGGGGCACAGATACGCAGTATTTT. It codes for CASSFVPLAERGGTDTQYF.

The rearrangement uses TRBV10-3 and TRBJ1-1, with a weak D call TRBD1 (5 bases). The germline V and J ends were trimmed by 10 bases and 0 bases, with 12 bases remaining between them. The CDR3 covers 13 residues. The germline gives CDR1 ENHRY, CDR2 SYGVKD. CDR3: CATCGAMNTEAFF. CDR3 nucleotides: TGTGCCACCTGTGGGGCCATGAACACTGAAGCTTTCTTT.

The genes are TRBV28 and TRBJ2-2, with D unclear. The germline CDR1 and CDR2 sequences are MDHEN and SYDVKM. The CDR3 length is 11 residues. Between the trimmed V and J ends, which lost 3 bases and 6 bases, there was a span of 2 bases. DNA of the CDR3: TGTGCCAGCAGTTTCCCCGGGGAGCTGTTTTTT. This translates into CASSFPGELFF.

This clone appeared a single time. The J gene is TRBJ2-5, the V gene TRBV11-2; a weak D match, TRBD2 (6 bases). The V gene's germline CDR1 is SGHAT and CDR2 FQNNGV. The CDR3 loop spans 14 amino acids. Trimming took 0 bases from V and 2 from J, leaving 7 bases between them. The CDR3 reads CASSLDGGQETQYF. CDR3 DNA: TGTGCCAGCAGCTTAGATGGGGGGCAAGAGACCCAGTACTTC.

This sequence joins TRBV7-8 and TRBJ1-3; TRBD1 is a possible D gene (6 bases). V was shortened by 3 bases and J by 4 bases, with 10 bases between the two germline ends. The germline V gene encodes CDR1 SGHVS and CDR2 FQNEAQ. CDR3 length: 14 residues. The CDR3 sequence is CASSFYGQGNTIYF. The CDR3 DNA reads TGTGCCAGCAGCTTTTACGGACAGGGAAACACCATATATTTT.

CDR3: CASSHRGGADNEQFF. CDR3 bases: TGTGCCAGCAGCCATAGAGGGGGGGCGGACAATGAGCAGTTCTTC. The chain has TRBV5-6 and TRBJ2-1; D possibly corresponds to TRBD2 (7 bases). Germline CDR1 and CDR2: SGHDT and YYEEEE. The CDR3 is made up of 15 amino acids. Trimming stripped 4 bases from V and 5 bases from J, with 16 bases between.

This clone was seen only once. The chain uses TRBV27 and TRBJ1-3, with D unresolved. Trimming left V 4 bases short and J 2 bases short, with 6 bases between. In germline, CDR1 is MNHEY, CDR2 SMNVEV (reference sequence). CDR3 length: 13 residues. CDR3 nucleotide sequence: TGTGCCAGCAGTTCCCGGACTGGAAACACCATATATTTT. This codes for CASSSRTGNTIYF.

The chain carries TRBV7-6 and TRBJ2-1, with D maybe TRBD2 (6 bases). The CDR3 is 14 amino acids. The germline V and J ends were trimmed by 5 bases and 5 bases, with 13 bases remaining between them. Per the germline V gene, CDR1 is SGHVS and CDR2 is FNYEAQ. CDR3 sequence reads: CASSRPGLNNEQFF. Here the CDR3 DNA reads TGTGCCAGCAGCCGCCCGGGACTTAACAATGAGCAGTTCTTC. Complete variable domain (other parts from reference TRBV7-6 and TRBJ2-1): GAGVSQSPRYKVTKRGQDVALRCDPISGHVSLYWYRQALGQGPEFLTYFNYEAQQDKSGLPNDRFSAERPEGSISTLTIQRTEQRDSAMYRCASSRPGLNNEQFFGPGTRLTVL.

This sequence joins TRBV7-9 and TRBJ2-7, with D unresolved. Germline-derived CDR1 and CDR2 are SEHNR and FQNEAQ (reference sequence). The CDR3 has 16 residues. Trimming stripped 2 bases from V and 3 bases from J, with 17 bases between. The CDR3 region is CASSLPSSNGRYEQYF. As DNA, the CDR3 is TGTGCCAGCAGCTTACCCTCCTCGAACGGGCGCTACGAGCAGTACTTC.

This chain uses TRBV5-5 with TRBJ1-1; no definite D call. Trimming cost V 2 bases and J 1 base, with 15 bases left between them. This CDR3 has 16 residues. Germline CDR1 is SGHKS and CDR2 is YYEKEE (reference sequence). In nucleotides, the CDR3 is TGTGCCAGCAGCTTCACTGCTAGTCCCTGGAACACTGAAGCTTTCTTT. It codes for CASSFTASPWNTEAFF.

The rearrangement uses TRBV19 and TRBJ2-5; 7 nucleotides align to TRBD2. This CDR3 is built from 14 residues. The germline V gene has CDR1 LNHDA and CDR2 SQIVND (reference sequence). V shed 8 bases, J shed 1 base, and the junction held 7 bases outside the gene matches. This CDR3 reads CASAPGGSQETQYF. CDR3 nucleotides: TGTGCCAGTGCTCCCGGGGGGTCCCAAGAGACCCAGTACTTC.

The chain recombines TRBV28 with TRBJ1-4; 7 nucleotides line up with TRBD1. The CDR3 is 13 residues long. CDR1 and CDR2 (germline): MDHEN, SYDVKM. Trimming at V came to 4 bases and at J to 8 bases, leaving 4 bases not matched to a gene. CDR3 in DNA: TGTGCCAGCAGTTCCGAACAGGGGGAAAAACTGTTTTTT. Amino acids: CASSSEQGEKLFF.

The chain recombines TRBV28 with TRBJ2-1; 8 bases match TRBD2. Germline-derived CDR1 and CDR2 are MDHEN and SYDVKM. This CDR3 is built from 16 residues. Trimming cost V 6 bases and J 2 bases; bases outside gene matches: 9. The CDR3 nucleotides are TGTGCCAGCAGCCGGCCTACTAGCGGTCCCTACAATGAGCAGTTCTTC. It translates to CASSRPTSGPYNEQFF.

J is TRBJ2-7 and V is TRBV6-6, with TRBD2 matching over 10 bases. Germline CDR1 MNHNY, CDR2 SVGAGI (reference sequence). The CDR3 runs 12 residues. Trimming at V came to 10 bases and at J to 7 bases, leaving 7 bases not matched to a gene. CDR3 amino acids: CAISTSGPEQYF. CDR3 coding DNA: TGTGCCATATCGACTAGCGGGCCTGAGCAGTACTTC.

The chain's CDR3 is CASSRQPVNTEAFF. The CDR3 nucleotides are TGCGCCAGCAGCAGACAGCCAGTGAACACTGAAGCTTTCTTT. The rearrangement links TRBV10-2 to TRBJ1-1, with D possibly being TRBD1 (5 bases). The germline V and J ends were trimmed by 6 bases and 0 bases, with 11 bases remaining between them. The CDR3 contains 14 residues. The germline gives CDR1 WSHSY, CDR2 SAAADI.

The chain has TRBV12-5 and TRBJ2-7; D is ambiguous. The germline gives CDR1 LGHNT, CDR2 FRNRAP. The CDR3 length is 12 residues. Trimming removed 4 bases at V and 4 bases at J, with 8 bases between. In nucleotides, the CDR3 is TGTGCTAGTGGTTCGTCACTTTACGAGCAGTACTTC. This encodes CASGSSLYEQYF.